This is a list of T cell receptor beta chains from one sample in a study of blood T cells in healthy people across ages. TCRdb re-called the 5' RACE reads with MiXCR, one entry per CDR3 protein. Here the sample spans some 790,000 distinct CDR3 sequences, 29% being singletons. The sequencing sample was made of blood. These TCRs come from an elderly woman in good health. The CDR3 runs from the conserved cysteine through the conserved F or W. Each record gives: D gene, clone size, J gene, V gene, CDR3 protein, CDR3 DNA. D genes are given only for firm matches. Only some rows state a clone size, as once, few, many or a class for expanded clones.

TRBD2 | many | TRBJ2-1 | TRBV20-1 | CSARTSGGASYNEQFF | TGCAGTGCTAGGACTAGCGGGGGGGCATCCTACAATGAGCAGTTCTTC
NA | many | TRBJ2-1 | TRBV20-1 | CSARDRLTSYNEQFF | TGCAGTGCTAGAGATCGGCTTACCAGTTACAATGAGCAGTTCTTC
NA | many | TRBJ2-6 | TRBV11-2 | CASSQGRYLSGANVLTF | TGTGCCAGCAGCCAGGGCAGGTACTTATCCGGGGCCAACGTCCTGACTTTC
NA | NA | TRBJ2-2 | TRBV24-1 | CATAWEDLTGELFF | TGTGCCACCGCCTGGGAGGACCTCACCGGGGAGCTGTTTTTT
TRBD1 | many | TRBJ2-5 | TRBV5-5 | CASSGTGGSKETQYF | TGTGCCAGCAGCGGGACAGGGGGCTCTAAAGAGACCCAGTACTTC
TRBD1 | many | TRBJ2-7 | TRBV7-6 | CASSPAGTGGREQYF | TGTGCCAGCAGCCCAGCCGGGACAGGGGGCAGGGAGCAGTACTTC
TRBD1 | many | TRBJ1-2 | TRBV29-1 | CSVEDEGQALVGYTF | TGCAGCGTTGAAGATGAGGGACAGGCGTTGGTCGGCTACACCTTC
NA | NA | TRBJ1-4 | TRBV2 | CATRGMDEKLFF | TGTGCTACCCGTGGGATGGACGAAAAACTGTTTTTT
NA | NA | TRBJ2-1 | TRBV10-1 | CASSEQGKANNEQFF | TGCGCCAGCAGTGAGCAGGGGAAAGCGAACAATGAGCAGTTCTTC
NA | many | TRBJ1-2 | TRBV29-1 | CSVAVGQNYGYTF | TGCAGCGTTGCTGTTGGACAGAACTATGGCTACACCTTC
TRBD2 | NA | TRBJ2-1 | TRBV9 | CASSVVGLAVNEQFF | TGTGCCAGCAGCGTAGTGGGACTAGCAGTCAATGAGCAGTTCTTC
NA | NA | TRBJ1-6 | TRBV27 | CASSLSEGSPLHF | TGTGCCAGCAGTTTATCTGAGGGGTCACCCCTCCACTTT
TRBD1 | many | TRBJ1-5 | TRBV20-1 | CSARDRDRTGNQPQHF | TGCAGTGCTAGAGATAGGGACAGGACGGGCAATCAGCCCCAGCATTTT
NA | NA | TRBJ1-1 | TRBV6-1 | CASREHENTEAFF | TGTGCCAGCAGGGAACACGAGAACACTGAAGCTTTCTTT
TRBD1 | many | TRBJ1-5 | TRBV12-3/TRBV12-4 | CASPVEGAQNNQPQHF | TGTGCCAGCCCTGTCGAGGGGGCGCAAAACAATCAGCCCCAGCATTTT
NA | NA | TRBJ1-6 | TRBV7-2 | CASSLQQSSYNSPLHF | TGTGCCAGCAGCCTGCAACAGAGCTCCTATAATTCACCCCTCCACTTT
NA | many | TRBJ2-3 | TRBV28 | CASSSNRGFFRRTDTQYF | TGTGCCAGCAGCTCCAACAGAGGTTTTTTTAGGCGCACAGATACGCAGTATTTT
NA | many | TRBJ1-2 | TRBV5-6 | CASSLGGLGYGYTF | TGTGCCAGCAGCTTGGGGGGGTTAGGGTATGGCTACACCTTC
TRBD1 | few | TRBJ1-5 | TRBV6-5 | CASAKGALGPQHF | TGTGCCAGCGCGAAGGGGGCCCTTGGGCCCCAGCATTTT
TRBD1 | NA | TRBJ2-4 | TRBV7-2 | CASSLYRGGEQYF | TGTGCCAGCAGCTTGTACAGGGGCGGAGAGCAGTACTTC
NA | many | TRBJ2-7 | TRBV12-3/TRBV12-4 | CASSLGLPEPRWGEQYF | TGTGCCAGCAGTTTAGGATTACCAGAGCCGAGGTGGGGCGAGCAGTACTTC
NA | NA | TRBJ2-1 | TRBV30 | CAWSKTSSSYNEQFF | TGTGCCTGGAGCAAGACATCGAGCTCCTACAATGAGCAGTTCTTC